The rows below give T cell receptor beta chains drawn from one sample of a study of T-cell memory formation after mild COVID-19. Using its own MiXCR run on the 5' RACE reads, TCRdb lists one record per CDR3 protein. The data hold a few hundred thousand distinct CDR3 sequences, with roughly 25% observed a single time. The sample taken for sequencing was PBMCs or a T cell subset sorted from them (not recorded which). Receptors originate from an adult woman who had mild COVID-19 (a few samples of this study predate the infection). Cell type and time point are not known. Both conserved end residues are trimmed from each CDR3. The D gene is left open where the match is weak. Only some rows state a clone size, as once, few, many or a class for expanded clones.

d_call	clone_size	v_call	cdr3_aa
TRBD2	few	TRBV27	ASRVAGVPLTDTQY
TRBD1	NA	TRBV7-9	ASSLAEFRDRVTGELF
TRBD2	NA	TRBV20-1	SARVAGANTGELF
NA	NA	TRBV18	ASSTEGQRKTQY
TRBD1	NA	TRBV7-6	ASSPGQGGPTDTQY
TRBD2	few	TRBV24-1	ATSDSGTSGSNEQF
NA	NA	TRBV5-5	ASTWGDGTQY
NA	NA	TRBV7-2	ASRGHETQY
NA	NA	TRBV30	AWFRGGYEQY
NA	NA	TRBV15	ATSPPGLRSYEQY
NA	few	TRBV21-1	ASSKVTGKTDTQY
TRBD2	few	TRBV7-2	ACTRTSGSADTQY
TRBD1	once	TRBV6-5	ASSYSGQGGTGELF
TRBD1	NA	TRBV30	AWSPDRASSYEQY
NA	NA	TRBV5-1	ASSSGRSETQY
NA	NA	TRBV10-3	AVQGYMNTEAF
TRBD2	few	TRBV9	ASSVGLAGGPTYEQY
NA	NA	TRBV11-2	ASSTRGGTDTQY
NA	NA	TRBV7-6	ASSLTGGAGEQF
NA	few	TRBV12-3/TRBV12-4	ASSDGGAKTEAF
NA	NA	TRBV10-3	AISDIDSRDYGYT
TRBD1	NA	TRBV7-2	ASSWKPGQAYGYT
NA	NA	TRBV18	ASSPQSENTEAF
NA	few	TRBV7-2	ASSREHNQPQH
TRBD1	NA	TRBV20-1	SASNFRDRANEKLF
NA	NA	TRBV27	ASSANGMTTEAF
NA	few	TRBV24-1	ATSGGSGELF
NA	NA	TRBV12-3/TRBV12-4	ANAKGMSTDTQY
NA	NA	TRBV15	ATRGQPGVNEQF
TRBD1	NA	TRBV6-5	ASSRDRAQPPQH
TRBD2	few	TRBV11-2	ASKRELNTGELF